This T cell receptor (beta chain) was sequenced during a study of CD8+CD57+ T cells in acquired aplastic anemia. At the level of the study: DNA per sorted CD4+ or CD8+ sample ranged roughly 0.19 to 27.4 ug, averaging around 3 ug. Study-level findings and limits: Between patients and controls, about 30 CD8+ CDR3 sequences were found in common.

Of note for this clonotype: What it binds is unknown. The junction departs from germline at one end; a sequencing error may be responsible.

Germline values: CDR1 SGDLS, CDR2 YYNGEE. The CDR3 has 8 residues. Patients sequenced had flow cytometry evidence of CD8+CD57+ cell expansion. All participating patients were living with severe acquired aplastic anemia. There was no therapy given to any patient before the blood sampling took place. Profiles of TCR beta VDJ and CDR3 were generated from a genomic DNA template. MiXCR, applied by TCRdb to the reads, yields one record per CDR3 protein. The sample contains 100,000 to 150,000 distinct CDR3 sequences, under 60% of which appear only once. The receptor was derived from a human donor with aplastic anemia. This chain connects TRBV9 to TRBJ1-3; TRBD1 might be the D (6 bases). Source material: sorted CD4+, CD8+, or CD8+CD57+ T cells (not recorded which) from PBMCs. CDR3 region: CASGGADF. The CDR3, as DNA: TGTGCCAGCGGGGGGGCTGATTTT. Variable domain in full (rest from reference TRBV9 and TRBJ1-3): DSGVTQTPKHLITATGQRVTLRCSPRSGDLSVYWYQQSLDQGLQFLIQYYNGEERAKGNILERFSAQQFPDLHSELNLSSLELGDSALYFCASGGADFGEGSWLTVV.